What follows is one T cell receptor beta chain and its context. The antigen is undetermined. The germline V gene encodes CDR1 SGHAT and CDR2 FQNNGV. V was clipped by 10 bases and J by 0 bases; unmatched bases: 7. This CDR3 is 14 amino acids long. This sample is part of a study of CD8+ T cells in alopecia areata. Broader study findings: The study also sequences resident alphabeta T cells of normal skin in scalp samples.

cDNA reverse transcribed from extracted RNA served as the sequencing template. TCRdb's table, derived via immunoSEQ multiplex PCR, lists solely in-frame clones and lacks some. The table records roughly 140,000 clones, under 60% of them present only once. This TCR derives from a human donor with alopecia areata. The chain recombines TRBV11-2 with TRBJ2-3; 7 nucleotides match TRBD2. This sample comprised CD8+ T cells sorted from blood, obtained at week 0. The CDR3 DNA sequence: TGTGCCACCCATAGCGGGTATAGCACAGATACGCAGTATTTT. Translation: CATHSGYSTDTQYF.